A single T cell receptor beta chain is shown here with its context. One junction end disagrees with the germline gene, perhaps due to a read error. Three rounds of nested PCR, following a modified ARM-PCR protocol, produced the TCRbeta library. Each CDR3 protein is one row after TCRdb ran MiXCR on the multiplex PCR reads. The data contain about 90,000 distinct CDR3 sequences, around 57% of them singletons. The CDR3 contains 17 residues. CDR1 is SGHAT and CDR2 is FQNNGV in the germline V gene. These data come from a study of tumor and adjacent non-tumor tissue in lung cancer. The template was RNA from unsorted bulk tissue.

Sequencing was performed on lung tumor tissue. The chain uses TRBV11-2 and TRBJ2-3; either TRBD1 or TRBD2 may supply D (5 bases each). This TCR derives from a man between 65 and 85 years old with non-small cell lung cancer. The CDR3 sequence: CASSLAGTRAVTDTQYF. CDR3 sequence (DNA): TGTGCCAGCAGCTTGGCAGGGACGAGGGCCGTCACAGATACTCAGTATTTT.